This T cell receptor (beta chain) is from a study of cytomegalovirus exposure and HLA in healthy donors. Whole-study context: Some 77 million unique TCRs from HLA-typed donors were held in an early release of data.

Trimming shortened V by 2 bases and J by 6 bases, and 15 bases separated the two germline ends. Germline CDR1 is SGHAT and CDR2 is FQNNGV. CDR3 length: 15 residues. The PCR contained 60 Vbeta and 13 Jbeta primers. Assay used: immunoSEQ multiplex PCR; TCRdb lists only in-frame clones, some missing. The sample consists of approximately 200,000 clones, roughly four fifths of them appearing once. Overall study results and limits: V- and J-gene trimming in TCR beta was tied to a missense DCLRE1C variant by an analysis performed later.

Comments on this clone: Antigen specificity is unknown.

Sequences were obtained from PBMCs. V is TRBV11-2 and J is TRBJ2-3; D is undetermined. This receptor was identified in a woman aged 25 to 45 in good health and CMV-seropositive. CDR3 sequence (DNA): TGTGCCAGCAGCTTACGTGATAGAAGTGTGGATACGCAGTATTTT. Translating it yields CASSLRDRSVDTQYF.